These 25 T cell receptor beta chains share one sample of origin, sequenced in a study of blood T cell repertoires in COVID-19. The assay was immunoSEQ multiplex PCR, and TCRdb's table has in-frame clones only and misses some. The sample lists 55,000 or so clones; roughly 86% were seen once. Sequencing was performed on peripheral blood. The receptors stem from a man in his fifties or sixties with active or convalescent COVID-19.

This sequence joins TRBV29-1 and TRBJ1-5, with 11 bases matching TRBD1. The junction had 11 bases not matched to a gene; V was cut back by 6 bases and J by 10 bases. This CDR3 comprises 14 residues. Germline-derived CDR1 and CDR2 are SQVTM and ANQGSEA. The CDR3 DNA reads TGCAGCGTCGGGGACAGGGGGGCCTCGGGACCCCAGCATTTT. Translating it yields CSVGDRGASGPQHF.

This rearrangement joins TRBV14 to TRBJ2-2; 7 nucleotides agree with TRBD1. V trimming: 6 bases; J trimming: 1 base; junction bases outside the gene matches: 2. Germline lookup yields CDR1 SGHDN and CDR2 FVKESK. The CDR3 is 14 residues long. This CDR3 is CASSRQGNTGELFF. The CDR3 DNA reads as TGTGCCAGCAGTCGACAGGGGAACACCGGGGAGCTGTTTTTT.

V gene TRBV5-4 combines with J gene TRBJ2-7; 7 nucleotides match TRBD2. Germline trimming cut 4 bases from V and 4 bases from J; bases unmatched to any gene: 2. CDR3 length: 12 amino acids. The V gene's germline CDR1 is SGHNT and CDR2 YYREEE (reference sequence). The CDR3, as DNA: TGTGCCAGCAGCCCCGGGGGGTACGAGCAGTACTTC. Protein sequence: CASSPGGYEQYF.

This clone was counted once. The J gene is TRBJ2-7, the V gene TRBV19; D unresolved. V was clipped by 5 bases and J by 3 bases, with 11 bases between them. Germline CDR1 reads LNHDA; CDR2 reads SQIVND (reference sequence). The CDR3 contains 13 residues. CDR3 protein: CASSPEARYEQYF. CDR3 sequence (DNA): TGTGCCAGTAGTCCTGAGGCCCGCTACGAGCAGTACTTC. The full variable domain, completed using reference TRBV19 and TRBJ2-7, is DGGITQSPKYLFRKEGQNVTLSCEQNLNHDAMYWYRQDPGQGLRLIYYSQIVNDFQKGDIAEGYSVSREKKESFPLTVTSAQKNPTAFYLCASSPEARYEQYFGPGTRLTVT.

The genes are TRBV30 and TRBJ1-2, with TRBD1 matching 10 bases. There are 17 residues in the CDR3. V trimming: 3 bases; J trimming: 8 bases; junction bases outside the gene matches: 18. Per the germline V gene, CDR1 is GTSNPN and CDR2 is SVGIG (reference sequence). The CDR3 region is CAWSRYLRQGANGGYTF. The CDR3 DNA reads TGTGCCTGGAGCCGTTACCTCCGACAGGGGGCGAACGGGGGCTACACCTTC.

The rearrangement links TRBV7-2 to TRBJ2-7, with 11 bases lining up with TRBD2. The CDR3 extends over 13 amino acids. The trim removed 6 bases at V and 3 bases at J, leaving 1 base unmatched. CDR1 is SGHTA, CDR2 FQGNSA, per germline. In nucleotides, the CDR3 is TGTGCCAGCAGGCTAGCGGGGGGCTACGAGCAGTACTTC. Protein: CASRLAGGYEQYF.

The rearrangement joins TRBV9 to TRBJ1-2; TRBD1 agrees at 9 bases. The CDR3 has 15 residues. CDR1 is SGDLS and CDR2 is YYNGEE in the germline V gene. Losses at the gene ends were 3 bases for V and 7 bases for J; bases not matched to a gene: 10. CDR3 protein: CASSGTTGGGGGYTF. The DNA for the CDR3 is TGTGCCAGCAGCGGAACTACAGGGGGCGGTGGTGGCTACACCTTC. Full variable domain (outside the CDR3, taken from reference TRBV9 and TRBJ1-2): DSGVTQTPKHLITATGQRVTLRCSPRSGDLSVYWYQQSLDQGLQFLIQYYNGEERAKGNILERFSAQQFPDLHSELNLSSLELGDSALYFCASSGTTGGGGGYTFGSGTRLTVV.

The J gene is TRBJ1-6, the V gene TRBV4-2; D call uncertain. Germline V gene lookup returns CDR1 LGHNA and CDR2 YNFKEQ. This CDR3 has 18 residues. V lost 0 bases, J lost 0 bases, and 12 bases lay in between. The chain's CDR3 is CASSQDFGESSYNSPLHF. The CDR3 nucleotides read TGTGCCAGCAGCCAAGATTTTGGGGAGAGCTCCTATAATTCACCCCTCCACTTT.

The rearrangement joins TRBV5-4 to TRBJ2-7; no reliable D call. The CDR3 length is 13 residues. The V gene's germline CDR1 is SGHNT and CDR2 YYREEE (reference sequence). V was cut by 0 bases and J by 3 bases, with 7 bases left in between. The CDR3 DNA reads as TGTGCCAGCAGCTTGGCCGGTCGCTACGAGCAGTACTTC. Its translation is CASSLAGRYEQYF.

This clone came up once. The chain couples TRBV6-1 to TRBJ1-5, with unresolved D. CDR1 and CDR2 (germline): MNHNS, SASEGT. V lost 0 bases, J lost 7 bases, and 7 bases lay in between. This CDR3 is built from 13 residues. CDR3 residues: CASSEARRQPQHF. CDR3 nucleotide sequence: TGTGCCAGCAGTGAAGCGAGGCGACAGCCCCAGCATTTT.

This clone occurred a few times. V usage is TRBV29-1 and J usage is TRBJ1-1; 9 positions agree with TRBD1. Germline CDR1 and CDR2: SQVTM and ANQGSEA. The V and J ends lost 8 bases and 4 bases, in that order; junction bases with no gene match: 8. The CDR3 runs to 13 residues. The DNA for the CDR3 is TGCAGCTCAGCCAGGGACAGGGTCACTGAAGCTTTCTTT. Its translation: CSSARDRVTEAFF.

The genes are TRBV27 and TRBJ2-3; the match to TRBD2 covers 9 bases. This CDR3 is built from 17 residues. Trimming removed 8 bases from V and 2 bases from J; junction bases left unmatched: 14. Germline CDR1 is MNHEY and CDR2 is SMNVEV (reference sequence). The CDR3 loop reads CASHLAGSGSTTDTQYF. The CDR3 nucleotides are TGTGCCAGCCACCTAGCGGGATCAGGTTCAACCACAGATACGCAGTATTTT.

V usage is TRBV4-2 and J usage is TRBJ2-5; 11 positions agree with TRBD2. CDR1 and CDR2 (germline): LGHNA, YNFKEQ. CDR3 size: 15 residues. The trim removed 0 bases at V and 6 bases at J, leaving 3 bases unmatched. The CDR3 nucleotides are TGTGCCAGCAGCCAAGAGACTAGCGGGACCCAGACCCAGTACTTC. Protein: CASSQETSGTQTQYF.

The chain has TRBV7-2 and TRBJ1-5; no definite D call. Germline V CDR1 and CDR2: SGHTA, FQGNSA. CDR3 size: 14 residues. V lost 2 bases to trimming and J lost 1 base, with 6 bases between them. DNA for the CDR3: TGTGCCAGCAGCTTATTACAGAGCAATCAGCCCCAGCATTTT. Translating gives CASSLLQSNQPQHF.

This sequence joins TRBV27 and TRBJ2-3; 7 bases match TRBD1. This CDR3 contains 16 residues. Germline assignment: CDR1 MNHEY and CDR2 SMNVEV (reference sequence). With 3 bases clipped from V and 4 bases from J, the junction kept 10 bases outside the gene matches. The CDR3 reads CASSLLGTAVSDTQYF. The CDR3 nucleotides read TGTGCCAGCAGTTTGTTAGGGACAGCTGTTTCAGATACGCAGTATTTT.

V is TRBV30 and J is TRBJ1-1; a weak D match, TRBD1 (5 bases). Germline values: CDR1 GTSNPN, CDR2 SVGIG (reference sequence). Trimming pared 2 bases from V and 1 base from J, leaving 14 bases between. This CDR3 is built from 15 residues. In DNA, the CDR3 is TGTGCCTGGAGTAAACCACAGGTTTGGAACACTGAAGCTTTCTTT. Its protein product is CAWSKPQVWNTEAFF.

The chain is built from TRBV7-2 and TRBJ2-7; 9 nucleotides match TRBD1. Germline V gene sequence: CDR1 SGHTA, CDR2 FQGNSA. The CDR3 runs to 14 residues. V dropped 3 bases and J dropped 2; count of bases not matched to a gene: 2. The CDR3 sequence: CASSFRDRAYEQYF. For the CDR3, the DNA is TGTGCCAGCAGCTTCCGGGACAGGGCCTACGAGCAGTACTTC.

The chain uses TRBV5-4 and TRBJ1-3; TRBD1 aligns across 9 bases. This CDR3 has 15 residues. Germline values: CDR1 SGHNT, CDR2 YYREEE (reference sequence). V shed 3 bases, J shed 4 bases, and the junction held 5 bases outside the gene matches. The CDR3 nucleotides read TGTGCCAGCAGCTATACCGGGACAGGGGGAAACACCATATATTTT. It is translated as CASSYTGTGGNTIYF.

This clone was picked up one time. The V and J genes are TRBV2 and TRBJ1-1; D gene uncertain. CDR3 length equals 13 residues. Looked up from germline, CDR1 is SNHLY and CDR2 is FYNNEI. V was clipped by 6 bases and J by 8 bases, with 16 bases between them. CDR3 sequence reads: CASSREGSKEAFF. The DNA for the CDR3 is TGTGCCAGCAGCCGTGAGGGTTCTAAGGAAGCTTTCTTT.

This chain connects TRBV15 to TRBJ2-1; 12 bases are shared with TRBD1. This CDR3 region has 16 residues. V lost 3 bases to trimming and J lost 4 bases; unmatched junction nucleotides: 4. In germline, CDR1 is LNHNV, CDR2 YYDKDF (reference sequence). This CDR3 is CATSRGTGGAYNEQFF. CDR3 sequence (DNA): TGTGCCACCAGCAGGGGGACAGGGGGCGCTTACAATGAGCAGTTCTTC.

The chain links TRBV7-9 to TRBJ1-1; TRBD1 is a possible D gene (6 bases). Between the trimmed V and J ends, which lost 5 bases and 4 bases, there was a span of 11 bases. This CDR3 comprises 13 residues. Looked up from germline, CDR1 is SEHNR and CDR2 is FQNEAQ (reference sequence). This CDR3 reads CASSPGGATEAFF. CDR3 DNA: TGTGCCAGCAGCCCCGGGGGGGCCACTGAAGCTTTCTTT.

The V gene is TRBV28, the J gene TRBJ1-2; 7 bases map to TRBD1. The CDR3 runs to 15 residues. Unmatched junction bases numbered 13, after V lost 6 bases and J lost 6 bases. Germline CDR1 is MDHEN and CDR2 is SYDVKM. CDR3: CASSRTGQPYDGYTF. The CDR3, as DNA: TGTGCCAGCAGCAGAACGGGACAGCCGTACGATGGCTACACCTTC.

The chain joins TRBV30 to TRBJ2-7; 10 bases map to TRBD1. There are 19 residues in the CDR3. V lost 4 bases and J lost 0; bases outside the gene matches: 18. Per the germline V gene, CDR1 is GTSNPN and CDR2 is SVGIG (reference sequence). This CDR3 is CAWIRYWTGGTAYSYEQYF. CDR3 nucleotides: TGTGCCTGGATTAGGTATTGGACAGGGGGAACAGCTTACTCCTACGAGCAGTACTTC.

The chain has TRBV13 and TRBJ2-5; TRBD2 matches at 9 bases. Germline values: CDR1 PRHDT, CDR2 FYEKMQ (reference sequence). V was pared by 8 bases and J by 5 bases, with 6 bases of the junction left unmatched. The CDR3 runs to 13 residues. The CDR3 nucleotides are TGTGCCAGCGCGAGACTAGCGGAGGAGACCCAGTACTTC. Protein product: CASARLAEETQYF.

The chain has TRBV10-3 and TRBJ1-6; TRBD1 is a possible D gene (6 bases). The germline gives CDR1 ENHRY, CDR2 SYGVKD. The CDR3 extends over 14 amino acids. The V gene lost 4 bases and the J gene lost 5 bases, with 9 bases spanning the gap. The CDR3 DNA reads TGTGCCATCAGTGGGACAGATAATAATTCACCCCTCCACTTT. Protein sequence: CAISGTDNNSPLHF.